The 27 T cell receptor beta chains in this list originate from one sample, sequenced in a study of metastatic and nonmetastatic thyroid tumors. All patients were untreated before thyroid surgery. TCRdb called clones again from the PCR reads with MiXCR. The data contain about 4,300 clones, approximately 23% of them singletons. Sequencing was performed on tumor tissue. Receptor source: a male donor with papillary thyroid cancer or a benign thyroid nodule (not recorded which). Some clones in this sample may be carry-over from other donors' samples.

Ten or more counts support this clone. This CDR3 reads CASSVGTSQKETQYF. The CDR3 DNA follows: TGTGCCAGCAGCGTGGGGACTAGCCAAAAAGAGACCCAGTACTTC. The V call is TRBV9, the J call TRBJ2-5, with TRBD2 matching over 9 bases. V lost 2 bases to trimming and J lost 3 bases; unmatched junction nucleotides: 5. The CDR3 is 15 amino acids. Germline V gene sequence: CDR1 SGDLS, CDR2 YYNGEE.

By sample share, this clone is medium-sized (0.01 to 0.1%). V usage is TRBV6-5 and J usage is TRBJ1-1; D gene ambiguous. Per germline, CDR1 MNHEY and CDR2 SVGAGI. Trimming took 3 bases from V and 2 from J, leaving 13 bases between them. There are 15 residues in the CDR3. CDR3 nucleotide sequence: TGTGCCAGCAGTTATACGGCCGGATCCAACACTGAAGCTTTCTTT. Translation: CASSYTAGSNTEAFF.

This chain links TRBV11-2 with TRBJ2-1; tentatively, D is TRBD1 or TRBD2 (6 bases each). The CDR3 extends over 17 amino acids. Germline loops: CDR1 SGHAT, CDR2 FQNNGV. The V and J ends lost 2 bases and 5 bases respectively, with 19 bases between them. The CDR3 reads CASSLSRAGGGHNEQFF. DNA of the CDR3: TGTGCCAGCAGCTTATCACGAGCTGGAGGGGGGCACAATGAGCAGTTCTTC.

By frequency in the sample, this clone is medium-sized. The J gene is TRBJ2-1, the V gene TRBV7-3; no reliable D call. Germline V lookup: CDR1 SGHTA, CDR2 FQGTGA. With 1 base removed from V and 8 bases from J, the gap between germline ends came to 6 bases. The CDR3 spans 12 residues. As DNA, the CDR3 is TGTGCCAGCAGCTTAATTCCCCATGAGCAGTTCTTC. It translates to CASSLIPHEQFF.

This clone occurred a few times. The chain couples TRBV27 to TRBJ2-7; D call uncertain. Per the germline V gene, CDR1 is MNHEY and CDR2 is SMNVEV (reference sequence). This CDR3 comprises 13 residues. The germline V and J ends were trimmed by 3 bases and 0 bases, with 6 bases remaining between them. CDR3 sequence (DNA): TGTGCCAGCAGTTTCAGTCTCTCCTACGAGCAGTACTTC. Residues: CASSFSLSYEQYF.

This clone has more than one count but fewer than ten. This chain joins TRBV6-1 and TRBJ2-2; D remains ambiguous. CDR3 length: 15 residues. V dropped 6 bases and J dropped 3 bases, with 14 bases sitting between them. CDR1 and CDR2 from the germline V gene are MNHNS and SASEGT. CDR3 in amino acids: CASSLDGLDTGELFF. The CDR3 coding sequence is TGTGCCAGCAGCCTAGATGGCCTTGACACCGGGGAGCTGTTTTTT.

This clone was detected a few times. The V gene is TRBV6-7, the J gene TRBJ1-6, with D perhaps matching TRBD1 (5 bases). TRBV6-7 has ORF status, its function being uncertain. CDR3 length equals 20 residues. V was clipped by 0 bases and J by 4 bases, with 22 bases between them. CDR3 sequence: CASSYSSLLVCGGYNSPLHF. The CDR3 DNA is TGTGCCAGCAGTTACTCGAGTCTTCTCGTGTGCGGGGGATATAATTCACCCCTCCACTTT.

In this sample, this clone turned up a few times. V gene TRBV15 combines with J gene TRBJ2-2; D uncertain. The CDR3 consists of 15 residues. V lost 3 bases and J lost 0, with 8 bases in between. Germline lookup yields CDR1 LNHNV and CDR2 YYDKDF (reference sequence). The CDR3 coding sequence is TGTGCCACCAGCAGGGAGCCCGCGAACACCGGGGAGCTGTTTTTT. Translated, it gives CATSREPANTGELFF.

The sample holds a few counts of this clone. V usage is TRBV12-3 or TRBV12-4 and J usage is TRBJ1-5, with TRBD1 as a possible D gene (6 bases). The length of the CDR3 is 14 residues. Trimming took off 6 bases at V and 3 bases at J, with 12 bases between the two ends. CDR3 coding DNA: TGTGCCAGCAGACCTACAGGGCTCAATCAGCCCCAGCATTTT. It is translated as CASRPTGLNQPQHF.

This clone was seen a few times. V gene TRBV12-3 or TRBV12-4 combines with J gene TRBJ1-2; D is unclear. The length of the CDR3 is 11 residues. Trimming took off 6 bases at V and 8 bases at J, with 10 bases between the two ends. CDR3 coding DNA: TGTGCCAGCAGCGTCCTTGGGGGCTACACCTTC. Its protein product is CASSVLGGYTF.

The CDR3, as DNA: TGTGCCAGCAGTTTGCCAACAGGGGCCACTAACTATGGCTACACCTTC. It is translated as CASSLPTGATNYGYTF. The V call is TRBV28, the J call TRBJ1-2; TRBD1 matches 7 bases. This CDR3 is built from 16 residues. CDR1 and CDR2 (germline): MDHEN, SYDVKM. Trimming cost V 3 bases and J 0 bases; bases outside gene matches: 7.

This chain links TRBV11-2 with TRBJ2-3, with D uncertain. The CDR3 length is 18 residues. CDR1 is SGHAT and CDR2 is FQNNGV in the germline V gene. The V and J ends lost 1 base and 2 bases respectively, with 19 bases between them. CDR3 nucleotides: TGTGCCAGCAGCTTAGTTGTGGACCACCACCCAGTCACAGATACGCAGTATTTT. As protein: CASSLVVDHHPVTDTQYF.

A few counts support this clone. V usage is TRBV6-1 and J usage is TRBJ1-1; a possible D gene is TRBD1 (6 bases). CDR3 size: 14 residues. The V gene lost 1 base and the J gene lost 3 bases, with 9 bases spanning the gap. Germline V CDR1 and CDR2: MNHNS, SASEGT. This CDR3 is CASSEGGGHTEAFF. In DNA, the CDR3 is TGTGCCAGCAGTGAAGGGGGGGGCCACACTGAAGCTTTCTTT.

This clone was recorded at least ten times. This sequence joins TRBV6-1 and TRBJ1-6; D may be TRBD1 (6 bases). Per the germline V gene, CDR1 is MNHNS and CDR2 is SASEGT. The V and J ends lost 5 bases and 3 bases respectively, with 14 bases between them. The CDR3 loop spans 16 amino acids. The CDR3 DNA reads TGTGCCAGCAGTTTCGTCGGACAGCTCTATAATTCACCCCTCCACTTT. This encodes CASSFVGQLYNSPLHF.

V is TRBV29-1 and J is TRBJ2-7; a weak D match, TRBD2 (5 bases). Trimming cost V 7 bases and J 9 bases, with 25 bases left between them. Germline V gene data show CDR1 as SQVTM and CDR2 as ANQGSEA. The CDR3 spans 14 residues. For the CDR3, the DNA is TGCAGCGCCACCCGCGGCAGCGACTCCGGAGGGCAGTACTTC. Amino acids: CSATRGSDSGGQYF.

The chain joins TRBV7-6 to TRBJ2-3; no firm D call. Trimming cost V 5 bases and J 2 bases, with 17 bases left between them. There are 16 residues in the CDR3. Germline values: CDR1 SGHVS, CDR2 FNYEAQ. The CDR3 reads CASSRRTPPATDTQYF. CDR3 bases: TGTGCCAGCAGCCGAAGAACACCCCCCGCCACAGATACGCAGTATTTT.

The rearrangement links TRBV6-1 to TRBJ1-2; 12 positions match TRBD1. The germline V gene has CDR1 MNHNS and CDR2 SASEGT. With V trimmed by 2 bases and J by 2 bases, 6 bases remained unmatched. The CDR3 has 17 residues. CDR3 DNA: TGTGCCAGCAGTGAAATGCGGGACAGGGGGCGCAACTATGGCTACACCTTC. Amino acids: CASSEMRDRGRNYGYTF.

This clone was counted ten times or more. This sequence joins TRBV12-3 or TRBV12-4 and TRBJ2-7; tentatively, D is TRBD1 or TRBD2 (5 bases each). Trimming shortened V by 3 bases and J by 6 bases, and 9 bases separated the two germline ends. The CDR3 contains 12 residues. The CDR3 nucleotides are TGTGCCAGCAGTTTTTGGGGGAGCGAGCAGTACTTC. Translation gives CASSFWGSEQYF.

This clone was counted a few times. The chain joins TRBV12-3 or TRBV12-4 to TRBJ2-7; D perhaps matches TRBD1 (6 bases). CDR3 length: 13 residues. The germline V and J ends were trimmed by 2 bases and 6 bases, with 11 bases remaining between them. CDR3 protein: CASSLRDNAEQYF. The DNA of the CDR3 is TGTGCCAGCAGTTTAAGGGACAACGCCGAGCAGTACTTC.

This clone has more than one count but fewer than ten. The chain recombines TRBV19 with TRBJ1-2; 7 bases agree with TRBD1. This CDR3 has 15 residues. Germline trimming cut 5 bases from V and 10 bases from J; bases unmatched to any gene: 16. The V gene's germline CDR1 is LNHDA and CDR2 SQIVND (reference sequence). CDR3 amino acids: CASSEYTAGGNVYTF. As DNA, the CDR3 is TGTGCCAGTAGTGAATATACGGCAGGGGGAAATGTCTACACCTTC.

This clone was seen only a few times. The chain joins TRBV27 to TRBJ2-2, with TRBD1 as a possible D gene (5 bases). Between the trimmed V and J ends, which lost 3 bases and 0 bases, there was a span of 14 bases. The CDR3 spans 17 residues. CDR1 is MNHEY, CDR2 SMNVEV, per germline (reference sequence). The CDR3 DNA reads as TGTGCCAGCAGTTTTTGGGGCGGCAGGACGAACACCGGGGAGCTGTTTTTT. It is translated as CASSFWGGRTNTGELFF.

The rearrangement links TRBV25-1 to TRBJ2-1; TRBD1 matches at 10 bases. The germline CDR1 and CDR2 sequences are MGHDK and SYGVNS. Unmatched junction bases numbered 3, after V lost 3 bases and J lost 10 bases. The length of the CDR3 is 13 residues. The CDR3 nucleotides read TGTGCCAGCAGTGACAGGACAGGGGGAGAGCAGTTCTTC. Translation gives CASSDRTGGEQFF.

This clone is medium-sized in the sample. V gene TRBV7-2 combines with J gene TRBJ2-3; 7 bases are a match to TRBD2. Losses at the gene ends were 4 bases for V and 4 bases for J; bases not matched to a gene: 5. Germline CDR1 SGHTA, CDR2 FQGNSA. CDR3 length equals 14 residues. This CDR3 is CASSWGGSADTQYF. The CDR3 DNA follows: TGTGCCAGCAGCTGGGGGGGTTCGGCAGATACGCAGTATTTT. Looking up the rest from reference TRBV7-2 and TRBJ2-3 gives the full variable domain: GAGVSQSPSNKVTEKGKDVELRCDPISGHTALYWYRQSLGQGLEFLIYFQGNSAPDKSGLPSDRFSAERTGGSVSTLTIQRTQQEDSAVYLCASSWGGSADTQYFGPGTRLTVL.

The chain links TRBV7-3 to TRBJ2-2, with 7 bases aligning to TRBD1. The germline V gene encodes CDR1 SGHTA and CDR2 FQGTGA. The CDR3 covers 13 residues. J was trimmed by 7 bases and V by 4 bases; bases with no gene match: 3. The CDR3 region is CASSSQGFGELFF. DNA for the CDR3: TGTGCCAGCAGCTCACAGGGGTTCGGGGAGCTGTTTTTT.

This clone was recorded a few times. V is TRBV19 and J is TRBJ2-3; D gene ambiguous. The ends were cut back, 5 bases at V and 7 bases at J, with 10 bases in the middle. The CDR3 runs 12 residues. Germline V gene lookup returns CDR1 LNHDA and CDR2 SQIVND (reference sequence). The CDR3 DNA reads TGTGCCAGTAGTGCGTCGCCACATACGCAGTATTTT. This gives the protein CASSASPHTQYF. Variable domain in full (rest from reference TRBV19 and TRBJ2-3): DGGITQSPKYLFRKEGQNVTLSCEQNLNHDAMYWYRQDPGQGLRLIYYSQIVNDFQKGDIAEGYSVSREKKESFPLTVTSAQKNPTAFYLCASSASPHTQYFGPGTRLTVL.

Only a few counts were recorded for this clone. This chain joins TRBV6-2 or TRBV6-3 and TRBJ2-7, with TRBD2 matching 7 bases. The length of the CDR3 is 17 residues. J lost 3 bases, V lost 0 bases, and 11 bases had no gene match. Germline V lookup: CDR1 MNHEY, CDR2 SVGEGT. The CDR3 nucleotides read TGTGCCAGCAGTTACTCGAGGCAGGCCGGGAGGATCTACGAGCAGTACTTC. This encodes CASSYSRQAGRIYEQYF.

This clone is medium-sized within its sample. The CDR3: CAWSRQGSFSEKLFF. The CDR3 DNA follows: TGTGCCTGGAGTAGGCAGGGCAGTTTCTCTGAAAAACTGTTTTTT. The rearrangement links TRBV30 to TRBJ1-4; TRBD1 might be the D (5 bases). V lost 2 bases to trimming and J lost 7 bases, with 17 bases between them. Germline V CDR1 and CDR2: GTSNPN, SVGIG (reference sequence). The CDR3 consists of 15 residues.